A selection of T cell receptor beta chains follows, all from one sample in a study of T cell responses to AZD1222 COVID-19 vaccine. Produced via immunoSEQ multiplex PCR; TCRdb's table is partial and in-frame only. In the table there are just over 150,000 clones, 80% to 90% of which are singletons. The source was peripheral blood, collected 28 days after the second AZD1222 dose. These receptor sequences come from an adult who received the AZD1222 COVID-19 vaccine. Both conserved end residues are part of each CDR3. The D gene is left open where the match is weak. Clone size appears in some rows only: once, few, many, or a class for an expanded clone.

size	V	D	J	DNA	CDR3
.	TRBV5-6	TRBD1	TRBJ2-1	TGTGCCAGCAGCTTGGTTAGGGGGCCGCAGTTCTTC	CASSLVRGPQFF
.	TRBV29-1	TRBD1	TRBJ1-2	TGCAGCGCTCTCAAGGCCGGGACAGGGGTGGAAGGCTACACCTTC	CSALKAGTGVEGYTF
.	TRBV5-6	.	TRBJ2-7	TGTGCCAGCACCCCCGGAACTGCCTACGAGCAGTACTTC	CASTPGTAYEQYF
.	TRBV28	TRBD1	TRBJ1-5	TGTGCCAGCAGTTTCTCCGGACAGGGGGCAGGTCAGCCCCAGCATTTT	CASSFSGQGAGQPQHF
.	TRBV28	.	TRBJ1-3	TGTGCCAGCAGTTTCCTTGACAGAACCTCTGGAAACACCATATATTTT	CASSFLDRTSGNTIYF
.	TRBV5-4	TRBD1	TRBJ1-1	TGTGCCAGCAGCAAAGGGACAGGGGCTTTCCCAAACACTGAAGCTTTCTTT	CASSKGTGAFPNTEAFF
.	TRBV5-4	.	TRBJ2-2	TGTGCCAGCAGCCTCGCGCAAACCGGGGAGCTGTTTTTT	CASSLAQTGELFF
.	TRBV27	TRBD1	TRBJ1-2	TGTGCCAGCAGTGACCGGGACAGACCTATGGACTACACCTTC	CASSDRDRPMDYTF
once	TRBV6-5	TRBD2	TRBJ2-1	TGTGCCAGCAGTTACTCTGCGGGAGGGCGTAATGAGCAGTTCTTC	CASSYSAGGRNEQFF
.	TRBV7-7	.	TRBJ2-5	TGTGCTAGCAGCTTAGCGCAAGGCCCGGAGAAGACCCAGTACTTC	CASSLAQGPEKTQYF
.	TRBV19	.	TRBJ2-5	TGTGCCAGTAGTATGGGCGGGACAGCAAAAGGGGAGACCCAGTACTTC	CASSMGGTAKGETQYF
few	TRBV18	.	TRBJ2-5	TGTGCCAGCTCACCGACCTTAGCTGGGGAAGAGACCCAGTACTTC	CASSPTLAGEETQYF
.	TRBV7-2	.	TRBJ2-7	TGTGCCAGCAGCTTAACAAGATCCCGACAGACCCCTGGGGCCGAGCAGTACTTC	CASSLTRSRQTPGAEQYF
.	TRBV19	TRBD2	TRBJ2-2	TGTGCCAGTATCAGAGCGGGGGGAAACACCGGGGAGCTGTTTTTT	CASIRAGGNTGELFF
.	TRBV23-1	TRBD1	TRBJ2-7	TGCGCCAGCAGTCAATCGGGGACAGGGCGACCGCAGTACTTC	CASSQSGTGRPQYF
.	TRBV5-4	.	TRBJ2-5	TGTGCCAGCAGCCCTGGAGGCCTGGTAGAGACCCAGTACTTC	CASSPGGLVETQYF
.	TRBV6-2/TRBV6-3	.	TRBJ2-3	TGTGCCAGCAGTATTCTAGCGAGATTCACAGATACGCAGTATTTT	CASSILARFTDTQYF
.	TRBV7-2	TRBD1	TRBJ1-2	TGTGCCAGCAGCAAGGGAGGGGGCGGCTATGGCTACACCTTC	CASSKGGGGYGYTF
.	TRBV4-3	.	TRBJ2-2	TGCGCCAGCAGCCAAGTCGGCCCCGGGGAGCTGTTTTTT	CASSQVGPGELFF
.	TRBV5-1	.	TRBJ1-1	TGCGCCAGCAGCTTGTTGGGGGGGACTGAAGCTTTCTTT	CASSLLGGTEAFF
few	TRBV6-6	TRBD1	TRBJ2-7	TGTGCCAGCAGTTACTCGGGGGACAGGGGTAACTACGAGCAGTACTTC	CASSYSGDRGNYEQYF
.	TRBV30	.	TRBJ1-5	TGTGCCTGGAGTGTTCCGGGGCTCGGCAATCAGCCCCAGCATTTT	CAWSVPGLGNQPQHF
.	TRBV15	.	TRBJ2-1	TGTGCCACCAGCAGAGATACAACCAGAGGAAATGAGCAGTTCTTC	CATSRDTTRGNEQFF
.	TRBV3-1/TRBV3-2	TRBD1	TRBJ1-2	TGTGCCAGCAGCCAAGAGAGTCTAGTGAGACAGGGTCACTACACCTTC	CASSQESLVRQGHYTF
.	TRBV5-6	TRBD2	TRBJ2-3	TGTGCCAGCAGCTTGCGGGAGGAACGCACAGATACGCAGTATTTT	CASSLREERTDTQYF
.	TRBV7-9	TRBD2	TRBJ2-1	TGTGCCAGCAGCTTTTACTTGGCGGGAGGGGGAGAGCAGTTCTTC	CASSFYLAGGGEQFF
few	TRBV27	TRBD1	TRBJ2-1	TGTGCCAGCAGTTTCCGTTCCGGGACAGCCAATGAGCAGTTCTTC	CASSFRSGTANEQFF
.	TRBV7-8	TRBD1	TRBJ2-7	TGTGCCAGCAGCTTTCACCGGGACAGGGGCCACTACGAGCAGTACTTC	CASSFHRDRGHYEQYF
.	TRBV5-1	TRBD2	TRBJ2-1	TGCGCCAGCAGCTTCAAGGCGGGAGGATCTGAGCAGTTCTTC	CASSFKAGGSEQFF
.	TRBV19	TRBD1	TRBJ2-2	TGTGCCAGTAGGGCGGACAGGACACCTTCCGGGGAGCTGTTTTTT	CASRADRTPSGELFF
.	TRBV28	.	TRBJ2-2	TGTGCCAGCAGTTTCGGGGGCGCCGGCACCGGGGAGCTGTTTTTT	CASSFGGAGTGELFF
.	TRBV19	TRBD1	TRBJ1-5	TGTGCCAGTAGTATAGGGACAGGAAGCAATCAGCCCCAGCATTTT	CASSIGTGSNQPQHF
.	TRBV4-2	.	TRBJ2-3	TGTGCCAGCAGCTTCGACAGCAGCACAGATACGCAGTATTTT	CASSFDSSTDTQYF
.	TRBV7-2	.	TRBJ1-2	TGTGCCAGCAGCTTCGAGGTGCCTAACTATGGCTACACCTTC	CASSFEVPNYGYTF
.	TRBV28	.	TRBJ1-5	TGTGCCAGCAGTTTATTCCAAATCAATCAGCCCCAGCATTTT	CASSLFQINQPQHF
.	TRBV7-9	TRBD1	TRBJ1-2	TGTGCCAGCGGACCGGGACAGGGGGCGCTGGGCTACACCTTC	CASGPGQGALGYTF
.	TRBV4-3	.	TRBJ2-3	TGCGCCAGCAGCCAAGATTGGCCAGGCCCAGATACGCAGTATTTT	CASSQDWPGPDTQYF
.	TRBV27	.	TRBJ1-5	TGTGCCAGCAGCCGGCTGGGGGACGGTAATCAGCCCCAGCATTTT	CASSRLGDGNQPQHF
.	TRBV6-2/TRBV6-3	TRBD1	TRBJ1-5	TGTGCCAGCAGTCCAGGGACAGTATATAGCAATCAGCCCCAGCATTTT	CASSPGTVYSNQPQHF
.	TRBV15	TRBD1	TRBJ1-3	TGTGCCACCAGCAATGACAGGGTCTCTGGAAACACCATATATTTT	CATSNDRVSGNTIYF
.	TRBV5-1	TRBD2	TRBJ2-3	TGCGCCAGCAGTCCCGGGACTAGCGGGAGGGCGTCGGAAGATACGCAGTATTTT	CASSPGTSGRASEDTQYF
.	TRBV7-3	.	TRBJ2-7	TGTGCCAGCAGCTTTTCCTACGAGCAGTACTTC	CASSFSYEQYF
.	TRBV5-1	TRBD2	TRBJ2-1	TGCGCCAGCAGCACCCCAGCGGGAGGCAATGAGCAGTTCTTC	CASSTPAGGNEQFF
.	TRBV14	.	TRBJ1-1	TGTGCCAGCAGCGAGGTTGAAGCTTTCTTT	CASSEVEAFF
few	TRBV28	TRBD1	TRBJ1-6	TGTGCCAGCAGTGACAGGGTCTATAATTCACCCCTCCACTTT	CASSDRVYNSPLHF
few	TRBV7-8	.	TRBJ1-1	TGTGCCAGCAGCGGTGACAGGAGAAGGACTGAAGCTTTCTTT	CASSGDRRRTEAFF
.	TRBV19	.	TRBJ1-6	TGTGCCACCCACACGGGGGCTTATAATTCACCCCTCCACTTT	CATHTGAYNSPLHF
.	TRBV19	.	TRBJ1-2	TGTGCCAGTACCCTAGGTGGTCAGAACTATGGCTACACCTTC	CASTLGGQNYGYTF
.	TRBV19	TRBD1	TRBJ2-1	TGTGCCAGTAGTATCACACCGGGACAGGGGGTTGAGCAGTTCTTC	CASSITPGQGVEQFF
.	TRBV5-5	TRBD1	TRBJ1-2	TGTGCCAGCAGCTTGGGGACAGGGCGTTTTGGCGGCTACACCTTC	CASSLGTGRFGGYTF